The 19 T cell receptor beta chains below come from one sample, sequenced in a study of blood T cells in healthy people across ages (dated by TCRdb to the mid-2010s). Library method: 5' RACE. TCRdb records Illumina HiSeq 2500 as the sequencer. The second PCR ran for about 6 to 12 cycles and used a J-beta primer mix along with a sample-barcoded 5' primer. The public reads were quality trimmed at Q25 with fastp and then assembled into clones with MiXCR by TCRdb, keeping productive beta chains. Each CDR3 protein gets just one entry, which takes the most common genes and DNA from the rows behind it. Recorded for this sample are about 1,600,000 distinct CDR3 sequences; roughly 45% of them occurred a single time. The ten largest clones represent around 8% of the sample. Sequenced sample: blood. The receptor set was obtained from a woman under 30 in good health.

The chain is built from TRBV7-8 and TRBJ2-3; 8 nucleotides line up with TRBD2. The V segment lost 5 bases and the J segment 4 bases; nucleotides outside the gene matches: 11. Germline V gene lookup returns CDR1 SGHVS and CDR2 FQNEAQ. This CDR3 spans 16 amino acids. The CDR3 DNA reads TGTGCCAGCAGCCCCCCTCGGGAGGGTCAGGCAGATACGCAGTATTTT. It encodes CASSPPREGQADTQYF. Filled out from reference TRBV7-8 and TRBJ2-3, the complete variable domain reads GAGVSQSPRYKVAKRGQDVALRCDPISGHVSLFWYQQALGQGPEFLTYFQNEAQLDKSGLPSDRFFAERPEGSVSTLKIQRTQQEDSAVYLCASSPPREGQADTQYFGPGTRLTVL.

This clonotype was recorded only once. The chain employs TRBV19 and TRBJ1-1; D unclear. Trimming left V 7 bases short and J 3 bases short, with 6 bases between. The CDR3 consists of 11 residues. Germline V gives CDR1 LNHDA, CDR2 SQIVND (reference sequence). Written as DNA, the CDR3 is TGTGCCAGTATAAGGGACACTGAAGCTTTCTTT. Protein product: CASIRDTEAFF.

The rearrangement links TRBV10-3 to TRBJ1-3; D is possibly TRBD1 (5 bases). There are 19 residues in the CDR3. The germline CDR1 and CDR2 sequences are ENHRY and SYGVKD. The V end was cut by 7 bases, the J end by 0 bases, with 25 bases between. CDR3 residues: CAIKPGPLSTHASGNTIYF. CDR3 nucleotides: TGTGCCATCAAACCGGGACCGCTATCGACCCACGCCTCTGGAAACACCATATATTTT.

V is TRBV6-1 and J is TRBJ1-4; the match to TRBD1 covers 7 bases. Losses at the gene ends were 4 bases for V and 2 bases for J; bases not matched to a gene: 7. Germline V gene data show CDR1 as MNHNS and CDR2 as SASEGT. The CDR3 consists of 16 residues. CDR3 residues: CASSVLGTVTNEKLFF. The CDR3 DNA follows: TGTGCCAGCAGTGTCCTAGGGACAGTCACTAATGAAAAACTGTTTTTT.

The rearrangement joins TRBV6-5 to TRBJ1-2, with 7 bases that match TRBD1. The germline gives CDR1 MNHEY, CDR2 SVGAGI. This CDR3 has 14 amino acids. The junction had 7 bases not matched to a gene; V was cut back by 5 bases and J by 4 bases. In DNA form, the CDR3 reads TGTGCCAGCAGTCCCCAGGGGGGACCCTATGGCTACACCTTC. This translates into CASSPQGGPYGYTF.

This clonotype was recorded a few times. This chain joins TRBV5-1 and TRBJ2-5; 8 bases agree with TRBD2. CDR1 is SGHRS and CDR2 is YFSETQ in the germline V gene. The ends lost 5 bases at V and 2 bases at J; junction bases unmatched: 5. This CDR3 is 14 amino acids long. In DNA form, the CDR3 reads TGCGCCAGCAGACCCGGACTAGCACAAGAGACCCAGTACTTC. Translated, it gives CASRPGLAQETQYF.

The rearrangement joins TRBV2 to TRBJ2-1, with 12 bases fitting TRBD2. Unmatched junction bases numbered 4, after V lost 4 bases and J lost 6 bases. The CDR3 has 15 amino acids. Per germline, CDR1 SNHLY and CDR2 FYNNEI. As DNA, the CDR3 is TGTGCCAGCAGTGGACTAGCGGGAGCGCTCAATGAGCAGTTCTTC. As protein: CASSGLAGALNEQFF. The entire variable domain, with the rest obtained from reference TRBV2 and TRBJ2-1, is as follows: EPEVTQTPSHQVTQMGQEVILRCVPISNHLYFYWYRQILGQKVEFLVSFYNNEISEKSEIFDDQFSVERPDGSNFTLKIRSTKLEDSAMYFCASSGLAGALNEQFFGPGTRLTVL.

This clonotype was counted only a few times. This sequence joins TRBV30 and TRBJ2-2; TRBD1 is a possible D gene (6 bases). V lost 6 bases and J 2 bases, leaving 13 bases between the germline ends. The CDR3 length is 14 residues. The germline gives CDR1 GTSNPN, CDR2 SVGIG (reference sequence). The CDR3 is CACHRDTNTGELFF. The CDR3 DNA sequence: TGTGCCTGCCACAGGGATACTAACACCGGGGAGCTGTTTTTT.

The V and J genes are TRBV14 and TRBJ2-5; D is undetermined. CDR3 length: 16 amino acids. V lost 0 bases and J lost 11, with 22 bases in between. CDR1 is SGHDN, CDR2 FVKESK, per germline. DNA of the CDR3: TGTGCCAGCAGCCAAGAGGGGTTTATCTCCTACAATGAGCAGTACTTC. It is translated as CASSQEGFISYNEQYF.

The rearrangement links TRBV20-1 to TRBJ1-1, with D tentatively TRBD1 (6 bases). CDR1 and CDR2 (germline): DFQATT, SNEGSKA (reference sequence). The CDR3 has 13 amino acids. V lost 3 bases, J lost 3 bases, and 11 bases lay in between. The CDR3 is CSASQTGYTEAFF. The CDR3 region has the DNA TGCAGTGCTAGCCAAACAGGGTACACTGAAGCTTTCTTT.

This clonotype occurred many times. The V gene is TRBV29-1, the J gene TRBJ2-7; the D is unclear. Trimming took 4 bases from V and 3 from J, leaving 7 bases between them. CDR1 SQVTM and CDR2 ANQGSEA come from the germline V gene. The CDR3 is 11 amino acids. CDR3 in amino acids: CSVVRDYEQYF. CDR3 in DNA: TGCAGCGTTGTTAGGGACTACGAGCAGTACTTC.

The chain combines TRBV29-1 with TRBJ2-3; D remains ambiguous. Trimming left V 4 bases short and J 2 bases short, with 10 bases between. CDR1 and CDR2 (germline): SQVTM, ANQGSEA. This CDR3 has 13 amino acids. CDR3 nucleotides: TGCAGCGTTGCCTCCCCGATCACAGATACGCAGTATTTT. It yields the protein CSVASPITDTQYF.

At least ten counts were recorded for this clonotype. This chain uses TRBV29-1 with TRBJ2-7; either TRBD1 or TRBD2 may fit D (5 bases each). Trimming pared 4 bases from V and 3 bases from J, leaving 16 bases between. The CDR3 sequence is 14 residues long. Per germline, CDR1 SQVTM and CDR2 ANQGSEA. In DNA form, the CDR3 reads TGCAGCGTTGGCCAAGCCGGGACGGGCTACGAGCAGTACTTC. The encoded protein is CSVGQAGTGYEQYF.

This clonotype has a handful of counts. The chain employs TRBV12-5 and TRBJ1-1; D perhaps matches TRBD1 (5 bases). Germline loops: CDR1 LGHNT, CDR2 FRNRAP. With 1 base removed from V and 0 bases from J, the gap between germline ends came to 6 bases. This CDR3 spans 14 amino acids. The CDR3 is CASGLGQLNTEAFF. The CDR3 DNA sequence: TGTGCTAGTGGTTTGGGACAGCTGAACACTGAAGCTTTCTTT.

CDR3 in amino acids: CSAPHEEPGTGGYEQYF. The CDR3, as DNA: TGCAGTGCTCCCCATGAGGAGCCGGGAACTGGTGGGTACGAGCAGTACTTC. This rearrangement joins TRBV20-1 to TRBJ2-7, with D perhaps TRBD2 (5 bases). This CDR3 is 17 amino acids long. Trimming took off 5 bases at V and 4 bases at J, with 27 bases between the two ends. The V gene's germline CDR1 is DFQATT and CDR2 SNEGSKA (reference sequence).

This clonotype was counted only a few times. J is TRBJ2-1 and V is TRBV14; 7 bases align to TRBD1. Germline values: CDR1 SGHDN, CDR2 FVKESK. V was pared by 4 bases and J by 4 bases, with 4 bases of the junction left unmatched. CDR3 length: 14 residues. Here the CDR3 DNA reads TGTGCCAGCAGCCGCCGGGACAGTTACAATGAGCAGTTCTTC. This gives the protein CASSRRDSYNEQFF.

The CDR3 is CASSEAPLYPYTF. The CDR3 nucleotides are TGTGCCAGCAGTGAAGCGCCCCTTTACCCATACACCTTC. The chain couples TRBV2 to TRBJ1-2; D is ambiguous. V lost 0 bases to trimming and J lost 11 bases, with 13 bases between them. Germline CDR1 and CDR2: SNHLY and FYNNEI. This CDR3 region has 13 residues.

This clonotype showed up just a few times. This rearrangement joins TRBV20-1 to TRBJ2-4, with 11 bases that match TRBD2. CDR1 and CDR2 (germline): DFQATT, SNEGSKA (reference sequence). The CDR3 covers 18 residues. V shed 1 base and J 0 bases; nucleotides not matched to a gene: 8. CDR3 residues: CSARAGSGGALAKNIQYF. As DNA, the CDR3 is TGCAGTGCTAGAGCGGGTAGCGGGGGGGCTCTAGCCAAAAACATTCAGTACTTC.

The CDR3 region is CASSLDPGRKDTQYF. The CDR3 bases are TGCGCCAGCAGCTTGGATCCGGGTAGGAAAGATACGCAGTATTTT. This chain links TRBV5-1 with TRBJ2-3; D is unresolved. The CDR3 has 15 amino acids. V was shortened by 0 bases and J by 5 bases, with 13 bases between the two germline ends. Germline values: CDR1 SGHRS, CDR2 YFSETQ. Full variable domain (remainder filled in from reference TRBV5-1 and TRBJ2-3): KAGVTQTPRYLIKTRGQQVTLSCSPISGHRSVSWYQQTPGQGLQFLFEYFSETQRNKGNFPGRFSGRQFSNSRSEMNVSTLELGDSALYLCASSLDPGRKDTQYFGPGTRLTVL.